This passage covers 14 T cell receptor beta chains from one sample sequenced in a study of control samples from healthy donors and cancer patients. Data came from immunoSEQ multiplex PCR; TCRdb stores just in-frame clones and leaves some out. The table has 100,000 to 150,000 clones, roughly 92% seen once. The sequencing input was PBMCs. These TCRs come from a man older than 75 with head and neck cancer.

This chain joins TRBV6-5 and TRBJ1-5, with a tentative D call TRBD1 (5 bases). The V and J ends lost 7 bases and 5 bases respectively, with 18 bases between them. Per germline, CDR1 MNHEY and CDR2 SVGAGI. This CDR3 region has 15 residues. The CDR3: CASNFIGVGDQPQHF. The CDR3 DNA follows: TGTGCCAGCAACTTTATCGGGGTAGGGGATCAGCCCCAGCATTTT.

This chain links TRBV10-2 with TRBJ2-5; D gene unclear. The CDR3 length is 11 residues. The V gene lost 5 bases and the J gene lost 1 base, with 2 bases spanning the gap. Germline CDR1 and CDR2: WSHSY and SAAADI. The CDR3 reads CASSPQETQYF. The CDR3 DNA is TGCGCCAGCAGTCCCCAAGAGACCCAGTACTTC.

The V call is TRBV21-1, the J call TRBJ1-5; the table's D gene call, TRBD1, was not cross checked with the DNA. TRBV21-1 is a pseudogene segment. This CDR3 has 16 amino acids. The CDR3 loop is CASRPDREGGNQPQHF. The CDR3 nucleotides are TGTGCCAGCAGGCCCGACAGGGAAGGGGGCAATCAGCCCCAGCATTTT.

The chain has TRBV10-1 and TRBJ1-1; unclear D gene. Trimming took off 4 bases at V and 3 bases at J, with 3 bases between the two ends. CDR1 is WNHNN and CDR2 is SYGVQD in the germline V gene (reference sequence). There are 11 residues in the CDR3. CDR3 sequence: CASSGDTEAFF. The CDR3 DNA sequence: TGCGCCAGCAGTGGGGACACTGAAGCTTTCTTT.

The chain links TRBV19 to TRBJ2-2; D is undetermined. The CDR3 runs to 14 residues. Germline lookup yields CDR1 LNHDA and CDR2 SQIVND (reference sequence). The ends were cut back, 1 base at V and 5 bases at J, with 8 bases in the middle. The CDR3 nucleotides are TGTGCCAGTAGTATAGGAGGTTCAACCGGGGAGCTGTTTTTT. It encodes CASSIGGSTGELFF.

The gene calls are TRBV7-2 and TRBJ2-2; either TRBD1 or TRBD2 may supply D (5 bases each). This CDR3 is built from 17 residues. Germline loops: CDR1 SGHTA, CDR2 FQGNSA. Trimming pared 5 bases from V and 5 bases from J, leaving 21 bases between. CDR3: CASSRNTGTIVTGELFF. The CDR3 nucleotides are TGTGCCAGCAGCCGGAATACCGGGACGATCGTTACCGGGGAGCTGTTTTTT.

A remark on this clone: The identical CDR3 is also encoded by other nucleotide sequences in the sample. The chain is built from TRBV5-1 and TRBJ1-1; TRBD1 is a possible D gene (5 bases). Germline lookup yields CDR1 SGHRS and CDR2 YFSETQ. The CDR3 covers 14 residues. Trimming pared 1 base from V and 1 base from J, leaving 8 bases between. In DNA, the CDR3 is TGCGCCAGCAGCTTGAGGCAGGGGAACACTGAAGCTTTCTTT. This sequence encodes CASSLRQGNTEAFF. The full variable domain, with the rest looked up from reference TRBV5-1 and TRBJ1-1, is KAGVTQTPRYLIKTRGQQVTLSCSPISGHRSVSWYQQTPGQGLQFLFEYFSETQRNKGNFPGRFSGRQFSNSRSEMNVSTLELGDSALYLCASSLRQGNTEAFFGQGTRLTVV.

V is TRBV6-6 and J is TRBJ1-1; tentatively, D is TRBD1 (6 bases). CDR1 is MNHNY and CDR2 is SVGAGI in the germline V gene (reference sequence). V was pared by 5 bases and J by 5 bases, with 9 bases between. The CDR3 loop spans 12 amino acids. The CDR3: CASSQGGTEAFF. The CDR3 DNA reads TGTGCCAGCAGTCAAGGGGGGACTGAAGCTTTCTTT.

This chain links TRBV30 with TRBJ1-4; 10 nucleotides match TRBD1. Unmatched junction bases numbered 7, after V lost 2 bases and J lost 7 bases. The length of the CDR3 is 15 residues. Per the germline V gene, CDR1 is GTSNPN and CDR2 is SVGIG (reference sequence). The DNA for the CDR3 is TGTGCCTGGAGTACCGGGGACAGGGGTGGTGAAAAACTGTTTTTT. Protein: CAWSTGDRGGEKLFF.

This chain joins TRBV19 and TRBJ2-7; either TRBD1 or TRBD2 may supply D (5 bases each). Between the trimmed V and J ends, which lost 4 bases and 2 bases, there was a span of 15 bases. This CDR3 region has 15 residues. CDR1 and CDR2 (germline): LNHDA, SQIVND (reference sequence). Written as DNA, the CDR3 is TGTGCCAGTAGTACAACCCCGGGACGGACCTACGAGCAGTACTTC. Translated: CASSTTPGRTYEQYF.

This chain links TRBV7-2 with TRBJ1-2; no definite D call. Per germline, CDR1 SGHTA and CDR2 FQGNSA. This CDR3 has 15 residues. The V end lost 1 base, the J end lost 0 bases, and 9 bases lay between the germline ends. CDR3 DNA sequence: TGTGCCAGCAGCTTAGATGTGGGATCTAACTATGGCTACACCTTC. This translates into CASSLDVGSNYGYTF.

The CDR3 region has the DNA TGTGCCACCAGTGGCTCCGGACTAGCGGGGGCCCCGCAGTATTTT. Translating it yields CATSGSGLAGAPQYF. The J gene is TRBJ2-3, the V gene TRBV24-1; 13 bases fit TRBD2. The germline V gene has CDR1 KGHDR and CDR2 SFDVKD. This CDR3 region has 15 residues. V shed 5 bases, J shed 10 bases, and the junction held 8 bases outside the gene matches.

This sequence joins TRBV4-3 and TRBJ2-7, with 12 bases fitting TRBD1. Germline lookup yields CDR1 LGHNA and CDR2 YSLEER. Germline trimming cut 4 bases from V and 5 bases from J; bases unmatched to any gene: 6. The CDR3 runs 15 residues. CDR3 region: CASSRWGTGGDEQYF. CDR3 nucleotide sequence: TGCGCCAGCAGCCGATGGGGGACAGGGGGCGACGAGCAGTACTTC.

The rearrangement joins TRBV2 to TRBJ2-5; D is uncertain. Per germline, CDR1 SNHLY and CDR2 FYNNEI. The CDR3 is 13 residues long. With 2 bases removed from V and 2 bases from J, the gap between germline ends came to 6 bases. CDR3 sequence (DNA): TGTGCCAGCAGTGAACTCCTACAAGAGACCCAGTACTTC. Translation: CASSELLQETQYF.